Listed here are 15 T cell receptor beta chains from one sample, sequenced in a study of T cells and Merkel cell carcinoma outcomes. Clones were sequenced by immunoSEQ multiplex PCR, and TCRdb holds only the in-frame ones, with some missing. Among approximately 2,000 clones listed, 92% were seen once. Sequenced material: tumor tissue from Merkel cell carcinoma. Receptor source: a human donor with Merkel cell carcinoma.

The rearrangement joins TRBV25-1 to TRBJ2-2, with TRBD2 as a possible D gene (6 bases). The length of the CDR3 is 14 residues. Germline V CDR1 and CDR2: MGHDK, SYGVNS. Trimming left V 6 bases short and J 7 bases short, with 15 bases between. The CDR3 is CASSRWRGDGELFF. The CDR3 region has the DNA TGTGCCAGCAGCCGCTGGCGGGGAGACGGGGAGCTGTTTTTT.

This chain connects TRBV4-2 to TRBJ1-2, with D possibly matching TRBD1 (6 bases). Per the germline V gene, CDR1 is LGHNA and CDR2 is YNFKEQ. The CDR3 spans 14 residues. V was trimmed by 2 bases and J by 2 bases, leaving 9 bases between them. In DNA form, the CDR3 reads TGTGCCAGCAGCCAATTTCAGGGGAACTATGGCTACACCTTC. It codes for CASSQFQGNYGYTF.

The chain is built from TRBV28 and TRBJ2-7; 8 positions match TRBD1. CDR1 MDHEN and CDR2 SYDVKM come from the germline V gene. V was clipped by 6 bases and J by 5 bases; unmatched bases: 9. The CDR3 consists of 14 residues. CDR3 sequence: CASSIGQGSHEQYF. CDR3 DNA sequence: TGTGCCAGCAGCATCGGACAGGGATCCCACGAGCAGTACTTC.

The chain carries TRBV5-1 and TRBJ2-2; the match to TRBD1 covers 8 bases. J lost 1 base, V lost 8 bases, and 4 bases had no gene match. CDR1 is SGHRS and CDR2 is YFSETQ in the germline V gene. This CDR3 is 14 amino acids long. CDR3 sequence: CASPGTGNTGELFF. The DNA for the CDR3 is TGCGCCAGTCCCGGGACAGGGAACACCGGGGAGCTGTTTTTT.

V is TRBV11-2 and J is TRBJ2-1; D might be TRBD1 (5 bases). V lost 4 bases and J lost 5, with 18 bases in between. Germline lookup yields CDR1 SGHAT and CDR2 FQNNGV. CDR3 size: 16 residues. CDR3 loop: CASSWSSRKGNNEQFF. The CDR3 DNA is TGTGCCAGCAGCTGGTCCTCAAGGAAGGGGAACAATGAGCAGTTCTTC. The full variable domain, in which reference TRBV11-2 and TRBJ2-1 provide the parts outside the CDR3, is EAGVAQSPRYKIIEKRQSVAFWCNPISGHATLYWYQQILGQGPKLLIQFQNNGVVDDSQLPKDRFSAERLKGVDSTLKIQPAKLEDSAVYLCASSWSSRKGNNEQFFGPGTRLTVL.

This chain joins TRBV28 and TRBJ1-1; TRBD1 aligns across 8 bases. CDR1 MDHEN and CDR2 SYDVKM come from the germline V gene. There are 16 residues in the CDR3. V dropped 5 bases and J dropped 0; count of bases not matched to a gene: 8. DNA for the CDR3: TGTGCCAGCAGTCCGGAGGACAGGGCGATGAACACTGAAGCTTTCTTT. It translates to CASSPEDRAMNTEAFF.

The V and J genes are TRBV29-1 and TRBJ2-7, with D perhaps TRBD1 or TRBD2 (5 bases each). Trimming stripped 5 bases from V and 8 bases from J, with 16 bases between. The CDR3 totals 12 residues. Germline CDR1 reads SQVTM; CDR2 reads ANQGSEA. The CDR3, as DNA: TGCAGCGTTAAGTGGGGCGGGTCCAAGCAGTACTTC. It yields the protein CSVKWGGSKQYF.

The chain has TRBV27 and TRBJ2-5; no reliable D call. This CDR3 is built from 13 residues. In germline, CDR1 is MNHEY, CDR2 SMNVEV (reference sequence). The germline V and J ends were trimmed by 5 bases and 2 bases, with 9 bases remaining between them. The CDR3 protein is CASSQKWQETQYF. CDR3 nucleotides: TGTGCCAGCAGTCAAAAATGGCAAGAGACCCAGTACTTC.

The chain links TRBV9 to TRBJ2-5; TRBD1 or TRBD2 may be the D gene (5 bases each). The CDR3 consists of 15 residues. CDR1 and CDR2 from the germline V gene are SGDLS and YYNGEE. V was trimmed by 3 bases and J by 5 bases, leaving 17 bases between them. CDR3 coding DNA: TGTGCCAGCAGCGAAACCGGGACCAAGGAGGAGACCCAGTACTTC. This encodes CASSETGTKEETQYF.

The genes are TRBV4-1 and TRBJ2-7; TRBD1 agrees at 7 bases. Per germline, CDR1 MGHRA and CDR2 YSYEKL. This CDR3 contains 15 residues. V was clipped by 4 bases and J by 4 bases; unmatched bases: 10. The CDR3 bases are TGCGCCAGCAGCCCCCGGAGAGGGGGCATGTACGAGCAGTACTTC. Translated: CASSPRRGGMYEQYF.

V is TRBV5-1 and J is TRBJ2-2; D gene unclear. The CDR3 is 13 residues long. Between the trimmed V and J ends, which lost 5 bases and 8 bases, there was a span of 13 bases. Germline values: CDR1 SGHRS, CDR2 YFSETQ. The CDR3 sequence: CASRPSSDGELFF. For the CDR3, the DNA is TGCGCCAGCAGGCCCTCTTCTGATGGGGAGCTGTTTTTT. The complete variable domain, with remaining parts taken from reference TRBV5-1 and TRBJ2-2, reads KAGVTQTPRYLIKTRGQQVTLSCSPISGHRSVSWYQQTPGQGLQFLFEYFSETQRNKGNFPGRFSGRQFSNSRSEMNVSTLELGDSALYLCASRPSSDGELFFGEGSRLTVL.

V gene TRBV27 combines with J gene TRBJ2-5; 8 bases are a match to TRBD2. CDR1 and CDR2 (germline): MNHEY, SMNVEV (reference sequence). The trim removed 6 bases at V and 5 bases at J, leaving 8 bases unmatched. CDR3 length equals 14 residues. The CDR3 DNA reads TGTGCCAGCAGCAGCGGACTAGCTACGGAGACCCAGTACTTC. Protein product: CASSSGLATETQYF.

The chain combines TRBV4-2 with TRBJ1-6; possible D gene TRBD1, 5 bases. Germline CDR1 is LGHNA and CDR2 is YNFKEQ. Trimming removed 2 bases from V and 9 bases from J, with 11 bases in between. The CDR3 totals 14 residues. In nucleotides, the CDR3 is TGTGCCAGCAGCCAACAGGGAGGTGGTTCACCCCTCCACTTT. It is translated as CASSQQGGGSPLHF.

The rearrangement links TRBV18 to TRBJ1-1; D perhaps matches TRBD1 (6 bases). Trimming stripped 4 bases from V and 1 base from J, with 16 bases between. CDR1 KGHSH and CDR2 LQKENI come from the germline V gene. CDR3 size: 16 residues. The CDR3 region is CASSQLSATGNTEAFF. CDR3 coding DNA: TGTGCCAGCTCACAGCTAAGTGCGACAGGGAACACTGAAGCTTTCTTT.

The rearrangement joins TRBV9 to TRBJ2-3; D not certain. Germline-derived CDR1 and CDR2 are SGDLS and YYNGEE. Trimming shortened V by 0 bases and J by 4 bases, and 9 bases separated the two germline ends. This CDR3 region has 14 residues. The CDR3 region is CASSVVPGPDTQYF. CDR3 DNA sequence: TGTGCCAGCAGCGTAGTTCCGGGTCCAGATACGCAGTATTTT.